This T cell receptor (beta chain) was documented in a study of identical twins. Study results and limitations: Models underpredicted monozygotic twin sharing of out-of-frame TCR alpha.

This CDR3 has 18 amino acids. The V gene end was trimmed by 3 bases and the J gene end by 8 bases; junction bases not matched to a gene: 11. From germline, CDR1 is KGHDR and CDR2 SFDVKD. To note about this clonotype: The antigen is undetermined.

Using its own MiXCR run on the 5' RACE reads, TCRdb lists one record per CDR3 protein. The sample lists 400,000 to 600,000 distinct CDR3 sequences; about a fifth were seen once. These records were also assigned to another study, of yellow fever vaccine responses in identical twins. That source notes: Among the twins, the vaccine T cell response reportedly seemed partly convergent and partly personalized.

The sequencing input was CD4+ T cells sorted from blood. V gene TRBV24-1 combines with J gene TRBJ2-1; TRBD2 aligns across 14 bases. This TCR came from a woman under 30 in good health. CDR3 region: CATSDHGTSGSFRDEQFF. The DNA of the CDR3 is TGTGCCACCAGTGATCATGGGACTAGCGGGAGTTTTAGGGATGAGCAGTTCTTC.